This T cell receptor beta chain was sequenced for a study of vaccination and CD4 T cells after COVID-19. About the research overall: Collection of post-COVID samples occurred a median approximately 94 days after diagnosis, spanning a range of 35 to 161. General study findings and limits: Recorded median SARS-CoV-2-reactive clonotype numbers increased from approximately 21 to 40 without reaching significance.

Indicated treatment: roughly ten-day PBMC culture with coronavirus spike peptide pools or control peptides (ViraFEST assay). During the years 2011-2018, before the COVID-19 pandemic, the unexposed donor's CD4+ T cells were collected. CD4+ T cells from unexposed donors were probed, cells permitting, with SARS-CoV-2 S/N and four cold-coronavirus spikes. Between the trimmed V and J ends, which lost 2 bases and 9 bases, there was a span of 8 bases. The germline CDR1 and CDR2 sequences are LNHNV and YYDKDF (reference sequence). This CDR3 contains 12 residues. In its sample, this clonotype was seen a few times. Its antigen is not known. Sequenced with the Oncomine TCR Beta short-read assay was DNA taken from cultured CD4+ T cells. A single record per CDR3 protein comes from TCRdb applying MiXCR to the PCR reads. The sample includes several thousand distinct CDR3 sequences, about 71% seen only once; the top ten take less than 40%.

Sequencing was performed on CD4+ T cells from blood, cultured in vitro. This sequence originates from a human donor in good health. The rearrangement uses TRBV15 and TRBJ1-5; D not resolved. For the CDR3, the DNA is TGTGCCACCAGCAGAAATTCAGGGCCCCAGCATTTT. Residues: CATSRNSGPQHF.